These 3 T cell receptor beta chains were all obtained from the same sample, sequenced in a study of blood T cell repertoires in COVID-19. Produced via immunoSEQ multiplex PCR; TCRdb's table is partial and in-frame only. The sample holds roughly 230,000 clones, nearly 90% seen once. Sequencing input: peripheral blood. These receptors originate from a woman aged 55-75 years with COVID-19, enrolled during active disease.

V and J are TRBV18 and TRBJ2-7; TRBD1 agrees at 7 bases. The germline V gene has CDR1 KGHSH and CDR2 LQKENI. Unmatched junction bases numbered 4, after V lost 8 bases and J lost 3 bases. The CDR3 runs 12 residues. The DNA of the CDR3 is TGTGCCAGCAAGGGGGCAGGCTACGAGCAGTACTTC. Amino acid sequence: CASKGAGYEQYF. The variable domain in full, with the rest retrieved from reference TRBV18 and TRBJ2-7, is NAGVMQNPRHLVRRRGQEARLRCSPMKGHSHVYWYRQLPEEGLKFMVYLQKENIIDESGMPKERFSAEFPKEGPSILRIQQVVRGDSAAYFCASKGAGYEQYFGPGTRLTVT.

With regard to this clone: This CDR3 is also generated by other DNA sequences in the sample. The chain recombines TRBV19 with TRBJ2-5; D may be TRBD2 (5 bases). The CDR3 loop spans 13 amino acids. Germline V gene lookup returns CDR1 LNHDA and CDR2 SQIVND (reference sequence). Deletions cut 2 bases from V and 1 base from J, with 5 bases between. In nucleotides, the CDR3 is TGTGCCAGTAGTATACGGGGCCAAGAGACCCAGTACTTC. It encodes CASSIRGQETQYF.

CDR3 sequence reads: CASKHPTNEKLFF. For the CDR3, the DNA is TGTGCCAGCAAGCACCCGACTAATGAAAAACTGTTTTTT. This chain joins TRBV27 and TRBJ1-4; D call uncertain. Germline CDR1 is MNHEY and CDR2 is SMNVEV (reference sequence). Trimming took off 7 bases at V and 2 bases at J, with 8 bases between the two ends. CDR3 length: 13 residues.